What follows is one T cell receptor beta chain and its context. The target of this receptor is not known. Per-nucleotide qualities are absent, and no much larger clonotype sits a single base away. The data belong to a study of cytomegalovirus exposure and HLA in healthy donors (dated by TCRdb to 2016 to 2017). For the study in its entirety: In an earlier analysis of roughly 500 of the donors, about 260 Gb of sequence data and 90 million to 130 million unique TCR beta sequences from 150 million to 200 million T cells were reported. Roughly 300 gigabases of sequencing data and roughly 80 million unique TCR sequences made up an early release that covered over 550 HLA-typed donors. Of the 350 to 450 genotyped donors, 65% to 90% fell in the genetic ancestry cluster associated with self-reported Caucasian donors. The study was designed to test whether signatures of past pathogen exposure could be identified by cataloging public T cell receptors. The study profiled the T cell repertoires of 500 to 800 subjects by immunosequencing and related them to cytomegalovirus serostatus. In addition to the first cohort of approximately 650 subjects, a separate validation cohort of approximately 130 different subjects was used. To predict cytomegalovirus infection status, the study brought together high-throughput TCR immunosequencing, statistical association of individual TCRs with disease status, and machine learning. A later analysis re-examined previously published TCR beta repertoires from about 700 donors and added high-resolution HLA genotyping to investigate patterns of TCR occurrence. In the later analysis, no new phenotypic data were used to find candidate immune exposures; instead, reliance was placed on TCR beta sequences and their occurrence across donors. To decide whether each TCR beta V gene segment behaved as functional or pseudogenic, an earlier analysis of 587 of the donors relied on high-throughput TCR beta sequencing. Donor age, sex, ethnicity and CMV serostatus were compiled together with the repertoire data. In a later genetic analysis, genome-wide SNP genotypes for about three fifths of the 666 donors were used, and that subset was treated as a discovery cohort. Every repertoire in the discovery cohort had been generated on one and the same sequencing platform. HLA typing included class I and class II loci at four-digit resolution. Typing coverage varied by locus: about 620-630 donors for A, B, C, DRB1 and DQB1; 522 for DQA1; nearly 610 for DPA1; some 470 for DPB1. Because of strong linkage in the cohort, four to six DR-DQ haplotypes were treated as single units for association and clustering. Across roughly 420 genotyped donors of the cohort, an average of approximately 220,000 unique TCR beta nucleotide sequences per donor were sequenced, and 15% to 20% of those sequences were non-productive. Study-wide conclusions, independent of this receptor: A further reported finding was that TCR beta sequences accurately predicted the HLA-A and HLA-B alleles for most subjects in the first cohort. The only immune exposure information available for the cohort was CMV serostatus. Broadly in line with IMGT annotations, most TCR beta V segments showed up in productive rearrangements about 87% or about 30% of the time in an earlier analysis of roughly 590 of the donors. The study listed 150 to 200 TCR beta chains as associated with cytomegalovirus. Because some donors lacked HLA typing at each locus, the association tests relied only on the typed subset. Several of the top co-occurrence clusters appeared to be linked to parvovirus B19, influenza, CMV and Epstein-Barr virus, according to a later analysis. The sequencing pipeline was judged likely to have produced a cluster of highly shared sequence variants as a technical artifact. According to the authors, the approach could potentially be generalized to other disease states and immunological phenotypes. The presence/absence analyses assumed that sequencing depth was roughly uniform across donors, and that assumption may not be true. According to a later genetic analysis, donors in an Asian-associated ancestry cluster had fewer N-insertions in productive TCRs than the roughly 670-donor mean. When HLA alleles, especially DR and DQ, strongly co-occurred, attributing TCR associations to individual alleles was difficult. In a later analysis, HLA-associated TCR beta chains showed more clonal expansion and lower generation probabilities than non-associated chains that were equally common. Across donors, most TCR sequences were observed very rarely, whereas some public TCRs were present in many individuals. In vitro tests confirmed that three of the cytomegalovirus-associated TCR beta chains recognize cytomegalovirus antigens. In both the original and validation cohorts, the classifier was reported to diagnose cytomegalovirus status with high specificity and sensitivity. At a false discovery rate of 0.05, a later analysis linked under 20,000 TCR beta sequences to specific HLA alleles. Because the 87-base-pair reads could not distinguish some IMGT-functional V segments, including TRBV6-2 and TRBV6-3, those segments were excluded. Seventeen rarely observed V segments, including chromosome 9 orphons, were excluded from the earlier analysis of some 590 of the donors because counts were too low. Only TCR beta chains were sequenced in this cohort, and the absence of alpha or paired-chain data limited detectable features. Linkage disequilibrium might explain the correlated functional status among segregating V segments, but an unknown experimental factor could not be ruled out. According to a later analysis, TCR association rates differed among HLA loci, with DRB1 alleles showing the most associated TCRs and HLA-C alleles showing the fewest. In a later analysis, most CMV-associated TCR beta chains were found to appear HLA-restricted, with HLA associations seemingly driven largely by CMV exposure. V-gene and J-gene trimming of TCR beta chains was associated with a missense DCLRE1C variant in a later genetic analysis, and the association was replicated in an independent cohort.

The cohort was made up of roughly 670 healthy bone marrow donors. All cohort members were sampled while nominally healthy, although unrecorded immune exposures were likely present. The donor was CMV seropositive and belonged to the group of about 290 seropositive cohort members. A peripheral blood sample was collected from each donor, and TCR beta sequencing was performed on peripheral blood mononuclear cells. Genomic DNA extraction from the blood cell samples was performed with the Qiagen DNeasy Blood Extraction Kit. The CDR3 goes from the cysteine to the phenylalanine over 18 residues. Only the CDR3 DNA stays, 54 bases, in frame from base 1. Ends trimmed: V by 0 bases, J by 2 bases; bases unmatched to a gene: 8. Reading the germline V gene gives CDR1 MGHRA and CDR2 YSYEKL. The library was prepared using the immunoSEQ multiplex PCR assay. A mixture of 60 forward primers for TCR Vbeta segments and 13 reverse primers for TCR Jbeta segments was used in the multiplex PCR. Amplification of the CDR3 region of rearranged TCR beta genes was performed with a multiplex PCR assay on genomic DNA. On the Illumina HiSeq System, the amplified TCR beta libraries were sequenced as 87-base-pair reads. In the source study's methods: In a later analysis, about 80 million unique TCR beta chains were counted across the 650 to 750 repertoires, and around 10 million of these chains were shared by at least two donors. To remove PCR and sequencing errors, raw reads were error-corrected and collapsed into unique sequences using a nearest-neighbor algorithm that merged closely related sequences. To assign V, D and J gene segments, CDR3 sequences were aligned to IMGT reference sequences. Each retained sequence needed at least a six-nucleotide match to both a V gene segment and a J gene segment. Rearrangements were called productive when the CDR3 lacked stop codons and stayed in frame with V and J; all others were non-productive. Following IMGT convention, CDR3 was defined as the stretch from the second conserved V-encoded cysteine to the conserved J-encoded phenylalanine. The earlier analysis of some 550 of the donors excluded any sequence lacking an unambiguous match to a single V gene segment. In an earlier analysis of a few hundred of the donors, V segments were called functional above 56.7% productive rearrangements and were called segregating when the between-donor standard deviation exceeded 5%. A statistical classification framework was built to diagnose cytomegalovirus status from the catalog of TCR beta chain sequences. V and J gene assignment, in a later analysis, came from comparing TCR nucleotide sequences with IMGT/GENE-DB human TR gene sequences. In a later analysis, CDR3 sequences and most-parsimonious VDJ recombination scenarios were assigned using the TCRdist pipeline. A later analysis defined each TCR beta chain by its CDR3 amino acid sequence plus V-gene family, and excluded reads lacking a unique V-gene family. In a later analysis, 500 to 650 highly shared, low-generation-probability nucleotide sequences were removed to address suspected cross-contamination and a sequencing artifact. For each public chain, a later analysis derived a clonal expansion index from normalized ranks of inferred template counts within each repertoire. Generation probabilities in a later analysis came from a VDJ recombination model fitted to out-of-frame rearrangements, and those results were checked against IGoR. A later analysis scored TCR-TCR, TCR-HLA and TCR-CMV co-occurrence with hypergeometric tests, applying a repertoire-size bias correction to TCR pairs. In a later analysis, false discovery rates were estimated by permuting HLA or CMV assignments 20 times. A later analysis grouped co-occurring TCRs with DBSCAN, adding TCRdist sequence similarity when clustering within HLA-allele-positive subsets. Repertoires with fewer than 30,000 or more than 120,000 public chains were left out of co-occurrence clustering, as were five repertoires with anomalous nucleotide sharing. Not all clones reach the TCRdb copy of this immuneACCESS table, which keeps in-frame sequences only. Checked studies attribute under half of the gap to unresolved V genes and leave the rest unexplained. The D gene and trimming were derived from the DNA, and the V and J assignments and clone size from that table. This sample gives around 100,000 clones in total; 78% of them show up just once. The ten largest clones take up about 4.5% of the sample.

Recombination linked TRBV4-1 to TRBJ2-5; 11 junctional bases match TRBD2. Sequencing used PBMCs. The TCR sequence derives from a male donor in good health and CMV-seropositive. The CDR3 protein sequence reads: CASSQELLAGEFQETQYF. The DNA sequence is given as TGCGCCAGCAGCCAAGAACTACTAGCGGGGGAGTTTCAAGAGACCCAGTACTTC.